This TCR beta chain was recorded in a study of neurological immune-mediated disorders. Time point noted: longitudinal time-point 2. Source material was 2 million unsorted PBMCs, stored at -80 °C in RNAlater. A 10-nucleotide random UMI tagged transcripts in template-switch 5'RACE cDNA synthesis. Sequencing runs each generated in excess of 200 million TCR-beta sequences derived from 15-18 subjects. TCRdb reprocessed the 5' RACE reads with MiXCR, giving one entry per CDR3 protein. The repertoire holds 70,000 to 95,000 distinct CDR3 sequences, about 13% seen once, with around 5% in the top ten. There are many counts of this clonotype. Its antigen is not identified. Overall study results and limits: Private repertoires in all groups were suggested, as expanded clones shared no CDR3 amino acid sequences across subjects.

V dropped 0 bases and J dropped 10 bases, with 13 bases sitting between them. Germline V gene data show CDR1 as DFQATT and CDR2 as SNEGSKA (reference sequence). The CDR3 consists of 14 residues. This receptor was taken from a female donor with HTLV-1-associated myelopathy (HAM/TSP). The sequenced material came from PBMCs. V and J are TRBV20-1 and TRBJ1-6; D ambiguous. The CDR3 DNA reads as TGCAGTGCTAGAGACCCGGGGTCAGCATCACCCCTCCACTTT. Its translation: CSARDPGSASPLHF.